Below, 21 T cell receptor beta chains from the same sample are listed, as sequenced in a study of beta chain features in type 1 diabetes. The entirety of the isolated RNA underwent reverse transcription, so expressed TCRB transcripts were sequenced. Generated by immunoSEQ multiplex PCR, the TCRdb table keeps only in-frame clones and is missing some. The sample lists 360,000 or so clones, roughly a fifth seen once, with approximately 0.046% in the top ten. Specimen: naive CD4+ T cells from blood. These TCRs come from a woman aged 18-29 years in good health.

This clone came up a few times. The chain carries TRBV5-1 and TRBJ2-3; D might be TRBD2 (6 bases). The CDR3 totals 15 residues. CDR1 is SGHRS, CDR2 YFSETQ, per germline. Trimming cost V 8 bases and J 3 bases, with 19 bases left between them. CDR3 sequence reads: CARAFRRERTDTQYF. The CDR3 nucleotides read TGCGCCAGAGCGTTTAGGCGGGAAAGGACAGATACGCAGTATTTT.

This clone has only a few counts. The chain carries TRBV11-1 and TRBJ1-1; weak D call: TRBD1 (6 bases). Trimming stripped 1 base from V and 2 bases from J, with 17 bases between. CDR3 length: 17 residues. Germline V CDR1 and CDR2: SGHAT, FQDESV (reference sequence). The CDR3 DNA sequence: TGTGCCAGCAGCTTAGGGACCCGGACAGATTTAAACACTGAAGCTTTCTTT. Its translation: CASSLGTRTDLNTEAFF. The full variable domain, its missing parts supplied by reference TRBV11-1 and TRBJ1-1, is EAEVAQSPRYKITEKSQAVAFWCDPISGHATLYWYRQILGQGPELLVQFQDESVVDDSQLPKDRFSAERLKGVDSTLKIQPAELGDSAMYLCASSLGTRTDLNTEAFFGQGTRLTVV.

The CDR3: CASRLQLAGDATDTQYF. CDR3 nucleotides: TGTGCCAGCAGGTTACAACTAGCGGGAGATGCCACAGATACGCAGTATTTT. The genes are TRBV5-4 and TRBJ2-3; 11 nucleotides line up with TRBD2. The CDR3 is 17 residues long. The V segment lost 5 bases and the J segment 2 bases; nucleotides outside the gene matches: 10. The germline V gene has CDR1 SGHNT and CDR2 YYREEE (reference sequence). The whole variable domain, filled in from reference TRBV5-4 and TRBJ2-3, reads ETGVTQSPTHLIKTRGQQVTLRCSSQSGHNTVSWYQQALGQGPQFIFQYYREEENGRGNFPPRFSGLQFPNYSSELNVNALELDDSALYLCASRLQLAGDATDTQYFGPGTRLTVL.

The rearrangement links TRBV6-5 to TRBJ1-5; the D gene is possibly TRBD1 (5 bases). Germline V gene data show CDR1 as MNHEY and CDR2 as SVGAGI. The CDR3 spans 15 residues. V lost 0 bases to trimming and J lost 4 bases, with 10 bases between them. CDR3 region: CASSYSAGANQPQHF. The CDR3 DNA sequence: TGTGCCAGCAGTTACTCGGCTGGGGCGAATCAGCCCCAGCATTTT.

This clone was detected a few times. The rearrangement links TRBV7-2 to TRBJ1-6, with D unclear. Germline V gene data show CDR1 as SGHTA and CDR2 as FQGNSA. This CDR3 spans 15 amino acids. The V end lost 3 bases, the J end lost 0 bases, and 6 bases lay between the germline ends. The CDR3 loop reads CASSLMSSYNSPLHF. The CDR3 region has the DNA TGTGCCAGCAGCTTGATGAGCTCCTATAATTCACCCCTCCACTTT.

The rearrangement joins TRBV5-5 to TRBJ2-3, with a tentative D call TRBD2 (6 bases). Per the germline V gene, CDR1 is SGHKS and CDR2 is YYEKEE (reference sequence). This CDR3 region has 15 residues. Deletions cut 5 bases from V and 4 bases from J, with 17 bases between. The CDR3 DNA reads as TGTGCCAGCAGTTTGTGGGGGGATGTCGCAGATACGCAGTATTTT. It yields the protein CASSLWGDVADTQYF.

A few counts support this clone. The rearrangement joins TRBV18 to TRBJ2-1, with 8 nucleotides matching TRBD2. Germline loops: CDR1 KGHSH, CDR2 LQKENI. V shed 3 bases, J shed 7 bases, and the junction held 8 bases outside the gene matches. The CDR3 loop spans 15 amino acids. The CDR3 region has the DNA TGTGCCAGCTCACCGGAGGTAGCGGGGAGAAATGAGCAGTTCTTC. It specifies CASSPEVAGRNEQFF.

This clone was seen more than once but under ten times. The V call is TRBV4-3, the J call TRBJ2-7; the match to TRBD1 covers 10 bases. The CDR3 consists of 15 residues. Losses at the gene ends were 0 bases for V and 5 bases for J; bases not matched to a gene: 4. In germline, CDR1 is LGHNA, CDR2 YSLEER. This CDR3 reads CASSQEGTGANEQYF. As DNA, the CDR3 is TGCGCCAGCAGCCAAGAGGGGACAGGGGCAAACGAGCAGTACTTC.

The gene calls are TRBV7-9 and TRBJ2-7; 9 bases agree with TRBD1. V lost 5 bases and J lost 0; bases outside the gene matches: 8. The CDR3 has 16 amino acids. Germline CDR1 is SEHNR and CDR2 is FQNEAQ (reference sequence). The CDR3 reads CASSPGQGTPSYEQYF. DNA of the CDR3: TGTGCCAGCAGCCCAGGACAGGGGACCCCCTCCTACGAGCAGTACTTC.

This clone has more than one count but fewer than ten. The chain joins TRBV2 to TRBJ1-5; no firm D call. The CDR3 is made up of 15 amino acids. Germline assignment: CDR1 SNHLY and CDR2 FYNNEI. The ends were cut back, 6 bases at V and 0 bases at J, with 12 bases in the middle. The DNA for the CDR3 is TGTGCCAGCAGAGCCGACGGGGATAGCAATCAGCCCCAGCATTTT. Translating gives CASRADGDSNQPQHF.

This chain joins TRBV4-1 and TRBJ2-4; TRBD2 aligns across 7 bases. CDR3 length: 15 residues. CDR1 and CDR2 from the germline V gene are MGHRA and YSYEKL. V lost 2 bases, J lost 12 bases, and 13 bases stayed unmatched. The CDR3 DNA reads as TGCGCCAGCAGCCAACCCATGGCGGGGGAAAACGGTCAGTACTTC. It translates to CASSQPMAGENGQYF.

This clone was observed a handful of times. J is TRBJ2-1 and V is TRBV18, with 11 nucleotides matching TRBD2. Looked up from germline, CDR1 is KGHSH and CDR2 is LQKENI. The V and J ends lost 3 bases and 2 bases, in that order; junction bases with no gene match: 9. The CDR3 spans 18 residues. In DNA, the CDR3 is TGTGCCAGCTCACCCCGACTGACTAGCGGGGATCCCTACAATGAGCAGTTCTTC. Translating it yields CASSPRLTSGDPYNEQFF.

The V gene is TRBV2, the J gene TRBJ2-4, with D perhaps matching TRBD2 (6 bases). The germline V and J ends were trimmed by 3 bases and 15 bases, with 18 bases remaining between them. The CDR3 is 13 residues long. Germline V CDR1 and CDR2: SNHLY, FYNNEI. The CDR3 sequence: CASSEEGQGGPYF. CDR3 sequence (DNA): TGTGCCAGCAGTGAGGAGGGCCAGGGCGGGCCGTACTTC.

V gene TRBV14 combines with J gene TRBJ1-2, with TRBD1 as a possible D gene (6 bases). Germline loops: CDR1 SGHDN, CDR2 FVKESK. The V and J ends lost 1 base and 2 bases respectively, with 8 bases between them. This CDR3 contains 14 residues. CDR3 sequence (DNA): TGTGCCAGCAGCCAAGTCGACAGGAACTATGGCTACACCTTC. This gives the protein CASSQVDRNYGYTF. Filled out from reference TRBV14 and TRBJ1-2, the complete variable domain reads EAGVTQFPSHSVIEKGQTVTLRCDPISGHDNLYWYRRVMGKEIKFLLHFVKESKQDESGMPNNRFLAERTGGTYSTLKVQPAELEDSGVYFCASSQVDRNYGYTFGSGTRLTVV.

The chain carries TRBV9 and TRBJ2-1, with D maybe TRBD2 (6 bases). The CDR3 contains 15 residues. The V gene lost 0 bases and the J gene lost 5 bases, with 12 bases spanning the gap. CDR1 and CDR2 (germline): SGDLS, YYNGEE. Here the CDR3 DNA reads TGTGCCAGCAGCGTAGTGGCTTTAGCGGACAATGAGCAGTTCTTC. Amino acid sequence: CASSVVALADNEQFF.

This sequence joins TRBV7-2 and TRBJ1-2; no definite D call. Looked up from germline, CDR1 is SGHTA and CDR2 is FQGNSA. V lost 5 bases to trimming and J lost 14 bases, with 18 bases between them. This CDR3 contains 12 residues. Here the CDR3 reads CASSPPAAPGTF. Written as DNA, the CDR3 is TGTGCCAGCAGCCCCCCAGCGGCCCCGGGGACCTTC.

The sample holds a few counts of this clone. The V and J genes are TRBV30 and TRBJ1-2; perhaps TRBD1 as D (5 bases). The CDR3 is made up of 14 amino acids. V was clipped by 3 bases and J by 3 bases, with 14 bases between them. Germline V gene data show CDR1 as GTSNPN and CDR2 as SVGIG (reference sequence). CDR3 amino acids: CAWRSGGEDYGYTF. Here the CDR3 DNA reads TGTGCCTGGAGAAGCGGGGGAGAGGACTATGGCTACACCTTC.

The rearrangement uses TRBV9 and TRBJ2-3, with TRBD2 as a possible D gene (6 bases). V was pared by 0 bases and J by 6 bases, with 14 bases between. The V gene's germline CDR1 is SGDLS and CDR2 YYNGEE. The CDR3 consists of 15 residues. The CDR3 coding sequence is TGTGCCAGCAGCGTAGCTAACGGGGGAGTGGATACGCAGTATTTT. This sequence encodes CASSVANGGVDTQYF.

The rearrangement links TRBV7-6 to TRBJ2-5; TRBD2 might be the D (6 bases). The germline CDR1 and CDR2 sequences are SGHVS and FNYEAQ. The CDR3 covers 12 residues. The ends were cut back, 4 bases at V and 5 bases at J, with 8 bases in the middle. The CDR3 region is CASSSGAETQYF. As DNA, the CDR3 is TGTGCCAGCAGCTCGGGAGCGGAGACCCAGTACTTC.

In DNA, the CDR3 is TGTGCCAGCAGCCGGACTCAACCTAGCTCCTACGAGCAGTACTTC. The encoded protein is CASSRTQPSSYEQYF. The gene calls are TRBV7-2 and TRBJ2-7; perhaps TRBD2 as D (5 bases). Trimming removed 5 bases from V and 0 bases from J, with 14 bases in between. Germline V gene data show CDR1 as SGHTA and CDR2 as FQGNSA. The CDR3 totals 15 residues.

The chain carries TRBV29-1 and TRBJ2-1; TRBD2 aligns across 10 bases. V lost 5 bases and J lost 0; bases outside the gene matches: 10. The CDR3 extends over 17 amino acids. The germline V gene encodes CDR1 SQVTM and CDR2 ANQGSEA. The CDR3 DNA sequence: TGCAGCGTTTGGGGGACTACTAGCGGGGACTCCTACAATGAGCAGTTCTTC. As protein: CSVWGTTSGDSYNEQFF.